This TCR beta chain comes out of a study of cytomegalovirus exposure and HLA in healthy donors (dated by TCRdb to the late 2010s). General notes on the study: An earlier analysis of more than 550 of the donors reported 276 Gb of sequence data and 117 million unique TCR beta sequences obtained from around 190 million T cells. An early release that covered some 630 HLA-typed donors contained approximately 290 gigabases of sequencing data and about 84 million unique TCR sequences. Among the roughly 410 genotyped donors, 75% to 90% belonged to the genetic ancestry cluster associated with self-reported Caucasian donors. The study was designed to test whether signatures of past pathogen exposure could be identified by cataloging public T cell receptors. The study used immunosequencing to profile the T cell repertoires of 600 to 850 subjects and linked those repertoires to cytomegalovirus serostatus. In addition to the first cohort of 650 to 800 subjects, a separate validation cohort of about 120 different subjects was used. High-throughput TCR immunosequencing, statistical association of individual TCRs with disease status, and machine learning were combined to predict cytomegalovirus infection status. A later analysis re-analyzed previously published TCR beta repertoires from 500 to 700 donors and added high-resolution HLA genotyping to study TCR occurrence patterns. Rather than drawing on any new phenotypic data, the later analysis identified candidate immune exposures from TCR beta sequences and the way those sequences occurred across donors. An earlier analysis of 587 of the donors applied high-throughput TCR beta sequencing to assess whether each TCR beta V gene segment acted as functional or pseudogenic. Donor age, sex, ethnicity and CMV serostatus were compiled alongside the repertoire data. Genome-wide SNP genotypes for about three fifths of the roughly 670 donors were used in a later genetic analysis, which treated that subset as a discovery cohort. Every repertoire in the discovery cohort had been generated on one and the same sequencing platform. Both class I and class II loci were covered by HLA typing, at four-digit resolution. Typing coverage differed by locus: A, B, C, DRB1 and DQB1 were typed in about 620-640 donors, DQA1 in about 500, DPA1 in some 570, and DPB1 in 450 to 480. A handful of DR-DQ haplotypes were handled as single units for association and clustering because linkage in the cohort was strong. Among approximately 370 genotyped donors of the cohort, an average of around 220,000 unique TCR beta nucleotide sequences was sequenced per donor, of which about 18% were non-productive.

According to the germline V gene, CDR1 reads SQVTM and CDR2 reads ANQGSEA. The CDR3 starts with the cysteine, ends with the phenylalanine, and has 12 residues. Just CDR3 DNA is preserved here, 36 bases in frame from base 1. The cohort comprised several hundred healthy bone marrow donors. At the time of sampling, all cohort members were nominally healthy, though unrecorded immune exposures were likely present. The donor was CMV seronegative and belonged to the group of around 400 seronegative cohort members. A peripheral blood sample was provided by each donor, and peripheral blood mononuclear cells were used for TCR beta sequencing. The Qiagen DNeasy Blood Extraction Kit was used to extract genomic DNA from the blood cell samples. The study at large found these results: An association between a missense DCLRE1C variant and V-gene and J-gene trimming of TCR beta chains was found in a later genetic analysis and replicated in an independent cohort. The study gave a list of over 150 TCR beta chains associated with cytomegalovirus. Several of the top co-occurrence clusters appeared to be linked to parvovirus B19, influenza, CMV and Epstein-Barr virus, according to a later analysis. It was suggested by the authors that the approach could potentially be generalized to other disease states and immunological phenotypes. CMV serostatus was the only immune exposure information available for the cohort. According to a later analysis, TCR association rates differed among HLA loci, with DRB1 alleles showing the most associated TCRs and HLA-C alleles showing the fewest. A later analysis associated about 17,000 TCR beta sequences with specific HLA alleles at a false discovery rate of 0.05. A further reported finding was that TCR beta sequences accurately predicted the HLA-A and HLA-B alleles for most subjects in the first cohort. The sequencing pipeline was judged likely to have produced a cluster of highly shared sequence variants as a technical artifact. Linkage disequilibrium might explain the correlated functional status among segregating V segments, but an unknown experimental factor could not be ruled out. In this cohort, only TCR beta chains were sequenced, and detectable features were limited by the absence of alpha or paired-chain data. When HLA alleles, especially DR and DQ, strongly co-occurred, TCR associations were difficult to assign to individual alleles. Because HLA typing was unavailable for some donors at each locus, only the typed subset was used in association tests. Most TCR sequences were seen in very few donors, while some public TCRs were found in many individuals. In a later analysis, most CMV-associated TCR beta chains were found to appear HLA-restricted, with HLA associations seemingly driven largely by CMV exposure. A few of the identified cytomegalovirus-associated TCR beta chains were confirmed in vitro to be specific for cytomegalovirus antigens. Because counts were too low, seventeen rarely observed V segments, including chromosome 9 orphons, were excluded from the earlier analysis of fewer than 650 of the donors. Compared with the 666-donor mean, donors in an Asian-associated ancestry cluster had fewer N-insertions in productive TCRs, according to a later genetic analysis. In an earlier analysis of 587 of the donors, most TCR beta V segments were observed in productive rearrangements about 90% or about 30% of the time, broadly matching IMGT annotations. Cytomegalovirus status was reported to be diagnosed by the classifier with high specificity and sensitivity in both the original and validation cohorts. The 87-base-pair reads could not distinguish some IMGT-functional V segments, including TRBV6-2 and TRBV6-3, so those segments were excluded. Presence/absence analyses assumed roughly uniform sequencing depth across donors, an assumption that may not hold. In a later analysis, HLA-associated TCR beta chains were found to be more clonally expanded and to have lower generation probabilities than equally common non-associated chains.

Comment on this clone: Its antigen specificity is not known. Base-call qualities are not available, and no considerably larger clone is one nucleotide away.

To prepare the library, the immunoSEQ multiplex PCR assay was applied. For the multiplex PCR, a mixture combining 60 forward primers for TCR Vbeta segments and 13 reverse primers for TCR Jbeta segments was used. A multiplex PCR assay on genomic DNA amplified the CDR3 region of rearranged TCR beta genes. On the Illumina HiSeq System, the amplified TCR beta libraries were sequenced as 87-base-pair reads. The paper's data handling went like this. A later analysis tallied 80 million to 95 million unique TCR beta chains across the approximately 670 repertoires, and some 10 million of those chains were shared by two or more donors. Raw reads were error-corrected and collapsed into unique sequences with a nearest-neighbor algorithm that merged closely related sequences to remove PCR and sequencing errors. V, D and J gene segments were assigned by aligning CDR3 sequences to IMGT reference sequences. For a sequence to be retained, at least a six-nucleotide match to both a V gene segment and a J gene segment was required. Rearrangements were classified as productive when the CDR3 lacked stop codons and remained in frame with V and J, and all other rearrangements were classified as non-productive. CDR3 was defined according to IMGT convention as the region running from the second conserved V-encoded cysteine to the conserved J-encoded phenylalanine. In an earlier analysis of approximately 500 of the donors, sequences lacking an unambiguous match to a single V gene segment were excluded. In an earlier analysis of a few hundred of the donors, a V segment was called functional when productive rearrangements were above 56.7%, and segregating when the standard deviation between donors exceeded 5%. A statistical classification framework was built to diagnose cytomegalovirus status from the catalog of TCR beta chain sequences. In a later analysis, TCR nucleotide sequences were compared against IMGT/GENE-DB human TR gene sequences so that V and J genes could be assigned. In a later analysis, CDR3 sequences and most-parsimonious VDJ recombination scenarios were assigned using the TCRdist pipeline. In a later analysis, each TCR beta chain was defined by its CDR3 amino acid sequence together with its V-gene family, and reads without a unique V-gene family were excluded. As a way to deal with suspected cross-contamination and a sequencing artifact, a later analysis dropped 640 or so nucleotide sequences that were highly shared and had low generation probability. For each public chain, a later analysis derived a clonal expansion index from normalized ranks of inferred template counts within each repertoire. Generation probabilities in a later analysis came from a VDJ recombination model fitted to out-of-frame rearrangements, and those results were checked against IGoR. Hypergeometric tests were used in a later analysis to score TCR-TCR, TCR-HLA and TCR-CMV co-occurrence, with a repertoire-size bias correction applied to the TCR pairs. False discovery rates were estimated in a later analysis by permuting HLA or CMV assignments 20 times. A later analysis grouped co-occurring TCRs with DBSCAN, adding TCRdist sequence similarity when clustering within HLA-allele-positive subsets. For co-occurrence clustering, repertoires with fewer than 30,000 or more than 120,000 public chains were excluded, along with roughly 5 repertoires with anomalous nucleotide sharing. Entries here come from immuneACCESS through TCRdb and include only in-frame sequences with V and J called. Some clones fail to appear in such tables; in the studies checked, an unresolved V gene covers under half of the shortfall, and the cause of the remainder is unknown. That table is the source of V, J and clone size, and D and trimming were worked out from the DNA. The sample records roughly 150,000 clones, approximately 77% of which are singletons. In total, the top ten clones hold 1.2% to 1.5% of the sample.

The sequence came from a man between 18 and 35 years old in good health and CMV-seronegative. The sample consisted of PBMCs. Recombination linked TRBV29-1 to TRBJ2-7, with a tentative D gene TRBD2 over 5 matching bases. The encoded CDR3 is CGVTEENYEQYF. The sequenced DNA is TGCGGAGTAACGGAGGAAAACTACGAGCAGTACTTC.